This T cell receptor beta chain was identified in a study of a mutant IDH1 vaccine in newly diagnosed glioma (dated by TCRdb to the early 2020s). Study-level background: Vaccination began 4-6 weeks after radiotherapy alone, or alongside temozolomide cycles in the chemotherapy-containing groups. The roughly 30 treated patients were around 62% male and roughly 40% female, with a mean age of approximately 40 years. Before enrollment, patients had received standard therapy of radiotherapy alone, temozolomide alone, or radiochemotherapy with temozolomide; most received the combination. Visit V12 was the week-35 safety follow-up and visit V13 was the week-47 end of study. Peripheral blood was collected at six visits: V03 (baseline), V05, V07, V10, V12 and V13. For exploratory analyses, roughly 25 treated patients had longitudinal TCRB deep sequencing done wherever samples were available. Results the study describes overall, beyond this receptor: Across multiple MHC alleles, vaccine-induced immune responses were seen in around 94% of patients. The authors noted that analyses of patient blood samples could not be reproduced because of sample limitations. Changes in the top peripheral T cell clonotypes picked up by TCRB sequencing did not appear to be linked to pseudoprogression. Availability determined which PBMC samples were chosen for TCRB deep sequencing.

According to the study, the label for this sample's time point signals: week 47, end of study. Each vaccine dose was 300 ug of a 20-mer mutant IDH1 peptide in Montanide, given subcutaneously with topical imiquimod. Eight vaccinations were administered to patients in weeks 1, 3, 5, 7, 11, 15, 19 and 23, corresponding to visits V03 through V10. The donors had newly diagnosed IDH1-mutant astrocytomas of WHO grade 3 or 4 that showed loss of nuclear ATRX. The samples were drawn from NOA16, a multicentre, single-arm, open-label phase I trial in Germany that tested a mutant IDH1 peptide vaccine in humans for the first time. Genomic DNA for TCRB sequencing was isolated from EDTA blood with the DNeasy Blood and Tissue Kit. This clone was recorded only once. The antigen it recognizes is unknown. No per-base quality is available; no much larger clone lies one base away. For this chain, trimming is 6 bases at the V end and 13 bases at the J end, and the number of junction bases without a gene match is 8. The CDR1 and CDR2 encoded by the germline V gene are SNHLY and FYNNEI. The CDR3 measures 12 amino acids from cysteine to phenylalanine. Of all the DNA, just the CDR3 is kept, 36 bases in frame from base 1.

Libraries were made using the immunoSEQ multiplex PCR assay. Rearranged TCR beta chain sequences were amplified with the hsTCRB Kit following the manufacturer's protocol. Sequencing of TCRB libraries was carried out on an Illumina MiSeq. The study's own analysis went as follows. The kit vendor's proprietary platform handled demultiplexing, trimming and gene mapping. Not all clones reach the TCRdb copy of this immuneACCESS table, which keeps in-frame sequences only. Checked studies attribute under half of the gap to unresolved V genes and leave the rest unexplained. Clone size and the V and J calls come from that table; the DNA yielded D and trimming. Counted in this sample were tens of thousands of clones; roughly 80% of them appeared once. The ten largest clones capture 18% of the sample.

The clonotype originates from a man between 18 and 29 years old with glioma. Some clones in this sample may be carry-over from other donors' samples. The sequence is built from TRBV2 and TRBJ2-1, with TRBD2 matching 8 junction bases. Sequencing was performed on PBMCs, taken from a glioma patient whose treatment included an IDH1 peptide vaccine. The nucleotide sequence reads TGTGCCAGCAGCAGGACTAGCCGGAGCCAGTTCTTC. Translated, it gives CASSRTSRSQFF.